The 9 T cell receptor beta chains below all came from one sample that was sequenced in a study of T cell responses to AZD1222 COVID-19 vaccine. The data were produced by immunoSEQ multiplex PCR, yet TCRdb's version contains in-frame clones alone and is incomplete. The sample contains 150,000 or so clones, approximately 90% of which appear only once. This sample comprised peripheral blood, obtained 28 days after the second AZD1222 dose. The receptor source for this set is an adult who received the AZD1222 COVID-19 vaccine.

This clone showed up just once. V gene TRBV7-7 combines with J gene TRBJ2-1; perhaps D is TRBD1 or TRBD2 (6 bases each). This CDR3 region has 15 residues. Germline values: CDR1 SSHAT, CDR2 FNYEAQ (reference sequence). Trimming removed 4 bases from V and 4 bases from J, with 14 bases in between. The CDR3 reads CASSCLWGAYNEQFF. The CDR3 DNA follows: TGTGCCAGCAGCTGCCTTTGGGGGGCTTACAATGAGCAGTTCTTC. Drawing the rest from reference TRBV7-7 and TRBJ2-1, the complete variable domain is GAGVSQSPRYKVTKRGQDVTLRCDPISSHATLYWYQQALGQGPEFLTYFNYEAQPDKSGLPSDRFSAERPEGSISTLTIQRTEQRDSAMYRCASSCLWGAYNEQFFGPGTRLTVL.

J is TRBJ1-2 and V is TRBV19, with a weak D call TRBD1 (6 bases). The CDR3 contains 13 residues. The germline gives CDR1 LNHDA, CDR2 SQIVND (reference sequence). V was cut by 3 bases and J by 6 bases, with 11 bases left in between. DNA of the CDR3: TGTGCCAGTAGTATTCGGGCAGGGGATGGCTACACCTTC. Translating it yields CASSIRAGDGYTF.

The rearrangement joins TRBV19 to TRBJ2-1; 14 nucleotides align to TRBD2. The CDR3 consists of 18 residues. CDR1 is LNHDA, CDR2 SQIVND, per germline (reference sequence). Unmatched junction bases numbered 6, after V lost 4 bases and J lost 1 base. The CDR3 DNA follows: TGTGCCAGTAGTAGAAGGACTAGCGGGGGGCTGTCCTACAATGAGCAGTTCTTC. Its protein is CASSRRTSGGLSYNEQFF.

DNA of the CDR3: TGCGCCAGCAGCTGGGGGACTAGCGGATACAATGAGCAGTTCTTC. Translation gives CASSWGTSGYNEQFF. The chain links TRBV5-1 to TRBJ2-1; 11 bases are a match to TRBD2. The CDR3 consists of 15 residues. CDR1 SGHRS and CDR2 YFSETQ come from the germline V gene. Losses at the gene ends were 3 bases for V and 4 bases for J; bases not matched to a gene: 3.

The CDR3 protein is CASSQRDGRYGYTF. CDR3 DNA: TGTGCCAGCAGCCAACGGGACGGGCGCTATGGCTACACCTTC. The gene calls are TRBV3-1 (or the pseudogene TRBV3-2) and TRBJ1-2, with a weak D call TRBD1 (5 bases). Trimming took off 2 bases at V and 4 bases at J, with 11 bases between the two ends. Germline V gene data show CDR1 as LGHDT and CDR2 as YNNKEL (reference sequence). There are 14 residues in the CDR3.

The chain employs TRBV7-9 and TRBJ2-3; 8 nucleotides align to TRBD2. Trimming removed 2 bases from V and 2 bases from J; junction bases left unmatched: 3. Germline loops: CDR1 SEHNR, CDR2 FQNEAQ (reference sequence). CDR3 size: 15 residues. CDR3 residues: CASSLLAGITDTQYF. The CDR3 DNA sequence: TGTGCCAGCAGCTTACTAGCGGGTATCACAGATACGCAGTATTTT.

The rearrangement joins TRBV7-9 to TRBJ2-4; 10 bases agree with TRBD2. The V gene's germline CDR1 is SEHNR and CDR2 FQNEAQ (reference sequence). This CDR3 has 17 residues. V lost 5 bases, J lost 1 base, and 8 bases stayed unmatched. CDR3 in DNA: TGTGCCAGCAGCCCCGCCGGACTAGCGGAGGCCAAAAACATTCAGTACTTC. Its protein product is CASSPAGLAEAKNIQYF.

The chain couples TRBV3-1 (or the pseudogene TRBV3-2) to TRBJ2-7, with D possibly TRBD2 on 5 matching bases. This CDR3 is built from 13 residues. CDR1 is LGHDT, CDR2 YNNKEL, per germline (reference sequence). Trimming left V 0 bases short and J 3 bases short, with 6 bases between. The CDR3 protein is CASSQDRDYEQYF. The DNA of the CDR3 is TGTGCCAGCAGCCAAGATCGGGACTACGAGCAGTACTTC.

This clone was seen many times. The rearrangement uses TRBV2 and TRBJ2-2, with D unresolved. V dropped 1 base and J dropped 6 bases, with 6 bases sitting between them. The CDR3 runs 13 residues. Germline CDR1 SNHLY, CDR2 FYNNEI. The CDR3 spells CASSEVWAGELFF. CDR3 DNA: TGTGCCAGCAGTGAAGTCTGGGCCGGGGAGCTGTTTTTT.